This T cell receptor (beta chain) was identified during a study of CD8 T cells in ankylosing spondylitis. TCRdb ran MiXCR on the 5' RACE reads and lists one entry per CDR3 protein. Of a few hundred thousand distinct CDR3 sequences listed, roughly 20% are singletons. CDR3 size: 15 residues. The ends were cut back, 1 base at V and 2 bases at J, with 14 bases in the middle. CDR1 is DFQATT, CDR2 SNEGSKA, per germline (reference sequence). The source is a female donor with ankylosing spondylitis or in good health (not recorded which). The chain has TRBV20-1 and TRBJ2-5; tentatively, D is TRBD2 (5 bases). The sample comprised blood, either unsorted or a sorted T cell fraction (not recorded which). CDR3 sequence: CSARAPSISQETQYF. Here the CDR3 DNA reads TGCAGTGCTAGAGCTCCTAGCATCTCGCAAGAGACCCAGTACTTC.